What follows are 13 T cell receptor beta chains derived from one specimen sequenced in a study of blood T cell repertoires in COVID-19. Measured with immunoSEQ multiplex PCR; TCRdb has only the in-frame clones, and not every one. The repertoire consists of 97,000 or so clones, with approximately 86% occurring once and the leading ten covering around 3%. The specimen sequenced was peripheral blood. The receptors were sampled from a man in his fifties with active or convalescent COVID-19.

This chain connects TRBV3-1 (or the pseudogene TRBV3-2) to TRBJ1-4; TRBD1 might be the D (6 bases). V lost 0 bases and J lost 4, with 15 bases in between. The CDR3 runs 17 residues. In germline, CDR1 is LGHDT, CDR2 YNNKEL (reference sequence). The CDR3 DNA follows: TGTGCCAGCAGCCAAGATACCACAGGGTCGGGTAATGAAAAACTGTTTTTT. Translation: CASSQDTTGSGNEKLFF.

The CDR3 spells CASSRTGPGNTIYF. CDR3 bases: TGTGCCAGTAGTCGGACAGGGCCTGGAAACACCATATATTTT. The chain carries TRBV19 and TRBJ1-3, with 8 nucleotides matching TRBD1. The CDR3 totals 14 residues. The V gene's germline CDR1 is LNHDA and CDR2 SQIVND (reference sequence). V was clipped by 5 bases and J by 2 bases; unmatched bases: 2.

For the CDR3, the DNA is TGTGCCAGCAGCGTCCAGGGTACTGAAGCTTTCTTT. This encodes CASSVQGTEAFF. This chain joins TRBV9 and TRBJ1-1; perhaps TRBD1 as D (5 bases). The CDR3 covers 12 residues. The germline V gene encodes CDR1 SGDLS and CDR2 YYNGEE. Trimming cost V 2 bases and J 5 bases, with 7 bases left between them.

To note about this clone: Since a much larger clone is just one base distant, this may be a read error. In the same sample, other DNA sequences code for this CDR3. The V gene is TRBV19, the J gene TRBJ1-5; 8 nucleotides match TRBD1. J lost 4 bases, V lost 2 bases, and 1 base had no gene match. The length of the CDR3 is 14 residues. Per germline, CDR1 LNHDA and CDR2 SQIVND (reference sequence). The CDR3 DNA is TGTGCCAGTAGTATAACAGGGGGAAATCAGCCCCAGCATTTT. Its protein is CASSITGGNQPQHF.

V usage is TRBV3-1 (or the pseudogene TRBV3-2) and J usage is TRBJ2-2; 7 bases fit TRBD1. The germline gives CDR1 LGHDT, CDR2 YNNKEL (reference sequence). J gave up 4 bases and V 2 bases, and 4 bases lay outside the gene matches. The CDR3 totals 15 residues. The CDR3 DNA follows: TGTGCCAGCAGCCAAAGACAGGGTGGCACCGGGGAGCTGTTTTTT. Translating it yields CASSQRQGGTGELFF.

Details on this clone: One end of the junction fails to match germline, which may point to a read error. The chain is built from TRBV7-8 and TRBJ2-3, with TRBD1 identical over 9 bases. The CDR3 is 12 amino acids. CDR1 is SGHVS, CDR2 FQNEAQ, per germline. This chain's CDR3 is CASSLGTGVQNF. DNA of the CDR3: TGTGCCAGCAGCTTAGGGACAGGGGTTCAGAATTTT.

This rearrangement joins TRBV28 to TRBJ1-2, with TRBD1 matching 7 bases. The trim removed 5 bases at V and 2 bases at J, leaving 2 bases unmatched. This CDR3 spans 13 amino acids. Germline values: CDR1 MDHEN, CDR2 SYDVKM. CDR3 protein: CASSPGQNYGYTF. The CDR3 DNA reads TGTGCCAGCAGTCCGGGACAGAACTATGGCTACACCTTC.

This chain uses TRBV23-1 with TRBJ1-5, with unresolved D. TRBV23-1 has ORF status, its function being uncertain. V was trimmed by 5 bases and J by 5 bases, leaving 4 bases between them. CDR3 length equals 11 residues. This CDR3 reads CASSLDQPQHF. The CDR3 coding sequence is TGCGCCAGCAGTTTAGATCAGCCCCAGCATTTT.

This clone was counted a few times. V usage is TRBV7-8 and J usage is TRBJ1-1; D call uncertain. Trimming took off 2 bases at V and 10 bases at J, with 11 bases between the two ends. The V gene's germline CDR1 is SGHVS and CDR2 FQNEAQ. CDR3 length equals 12 residues. The CDR3 DNA reads as TGTGCCAGCAGCTTAAGTACAGAGGGAGCTTTCTTT. This translates into CASSLSTEGAFF.

V and J are TRBV7-8 and TRBJ2-5; tentatively, D is TRBD1 (5 bases). This CDR3 contains 19 residues. Per germline, CDR1 SGHVS and CDR2 FQNEAQ. The V gene lost 0 bases and the J gene lost 2 bases, with 22 bases spanning the gap. The CDR3 region is CASSLALSPGSKGQETQYF. The CDR3 nucleotides are TGTGCCAGCAGCTTAGCCCTCTCTCCAGGGTCCAAGGGACAAGAGACCCAGTACTTC.

The chain combines TRBV19 with TRBJ1-5; 8 nucleotides line up with TRBD1. Germline V gene lookup returns CDR1 LNHDA and CDR2 SQIVND (reference sequence). The CDR3 runs 14 residues. Trimming cost V 7 bases and J 5 bases; bases outside gene matches: 7. The CDR3 DNA follows: TGTGCCAGTACCCCGGGACAGGCGGATCAGCCCCAGCATTTT. This gives the protein CASTPGQADQPQHF. The entire variable domain, with the rest obtained from reference TRBV19 and TRBJ1-5, is as follows: DGGITQSPKYLFRKEGQNVTLSCEQNLNHDAMYWYRQDPGQGLRLIYYSQIVNDFQKGDIAEGYSVSREKKESFPLTVTSAQKNPTAFYLCASTPGQADQPQHFGDGTRLSIL.

This clone appeared a single time. This rearrangement joins TRBV27 to TRBJ2-3; no definite D call. The germline V gene encodes CDR1 MNHEY and CDR2 SMNVEV (reference sequence). Trimming left V 1 base short and J 0 bases short, with 8 bases between. The CDR3 is made up of 15 amino acids. The CDR3 region has the DNA TGTGCCAGCAGTTTATACCGAACTAGCACAGATACGCAGTATTTT. Its translation is CASSLYRTSTDTQYF.

This chain connects TRBV18 to TRBJ1-2; D is uncertain. This CDR3 spans 13 amino acids. V gave up 0 bases and J gave up 0 bases, with 2 bases separating them. Germline CDR1 is KGHSH and CDR2 is LQKENI. This chain's CDR3 is CASSPPSNYGYTF. The DNA of the CDR3 is TGTGCCAGCTCACCACCCTCTAACTATGGCTACACCTTC.